This passage covers 6 T cell receptor beta chains from one sample sequenced in a study of blood T cell repertoires in COVID-19 (dated by TCRdb to about 2020). The library was built by means of the immunoSEQ multiplex PCR assay. The table comes from immuneACCESS by way of TCRdb, which keeps in-frame sequences with V and J called. Part of the clones is missing from these tables; in studies checked, under half for an unresolved V gene and the rest for unknown reasons. The sample table contains approximately 300,000 clones; only one count was recorded for 75% to 90% of them. Approximately 4.7% of the sample belongs to the ten largest clones. Sample: PBMCs or T cells enriched from blood (not recorded which). The receptors shown here come from a man in his 60s who had recovered from COVID-19.

The rearrangement uses TRBV6-5 and TRBJ1-2; tentative D call: TRBD1 (6 bases). Trimming took 5 bases from V and 4 from J, leaving 17 bases between them. This CDR3 region has 15 residues. The V gene's germline CDR1 is MNHEY and CDR2 SVGAGI. CDR3 nucleotide sequence: TGTGCCAGCAGTAACCAAAGGGGGTCCATCTATGGCTACACCTTC. It is translated as CASSNQRGSIYGYTF.

V gene TRBV28 combines with J gene TRBJ2-1; 7 nucleotides align to TRBD2. The V gene's germline CDR1 is MDHEN and CDR2 SYDVKM. The CDR3 totals 15 residues. V lost 6 bases, J lost 1 base, and 6 bases stayed unmatched. Here the CDR3 reads CASSPGGLSYNEQFF. The CDR3 DNA sequence: TGTGCCAGCAGCCCTGGGGGACTATCCTACAATGAGCAGTTCTTC.

This chain links TRBV7-3 with TRBJ2-3; a weak D match, TRBD2 (5 bases). CDR3 length equals 15 residues. V dropped 0 bases and J dropped 1 base, with 8 bases sitting between them. Germline CDR1 reads SGHTA; CDR2 reads FQGTGA. The CDR3 loop reads CASSLTVSGTDTQYF. As DNA, the CDR3 is TGTGCCAGCAGCTTAACGGTTAGCGGCACAGATACGCAGTATTTT.

This chain uses TRBV6-5 with TRBJ1-2; the D is unclear. Germline lookup yields CDR1 MNHEY and CDR2 SVGAGI. The V end lost 10 bases, the J end lost 2 bases, and 14 bases lay between the germline ends. CDR3 length: 13 residues. Here the CDR3 DNA reads TGTGCCACCATCAAAAACCTAAACTATGGCTACACCTTC. Translating it yields CATIKNLNYGYTF.

The chain links TRBV5-1 to TRBJ1-5, with 9 bases aligning to TRBD1. The germline V gene encodes CDR1 SGHRS and CDR2 YFSETQ. The CDR3 has 14 residues. Trimming at V came to 2 bases and at J to 7 bases, leaving 4 bases not matched to a gene. The CDR3 coding sequence is TGCGCCAGCAGCTTCACAGGGGGCGAACAGCCCCAGCATTTT. Translated: CASSFTGGEQPQHF. The whole variable domain, filled in from reference TRBV5-1 and TRBJ1-5, reads KAGVTQTPRYLIKTRGQQVTLSCSPISGHRSVSWYQQTPGQGLQFLFEYFSETQRNKGNFPGRFSGRQFSNSRSEMNVSTLELGDSALYLCASSFTGGEQPQHFGDGTRLSIL.

This clone came up once. This sequence joins TRBV4-1 and TRBJ1-2; D perhaps matches TRBD1 (6 bases). The germline V and J ends were trimmed by 3 bases and 4 bases, with 12 bases remaining between them. The CDR3 runs to 14 residues. Per the germline V gene, CDR1 is MGHRA and CDR2 is YSYEKL. The CDR3 spells CASSHEGGVYGYTF. The DNA for the CDR3 is TGCGCCAGCAGCCACGAAGGGGGAGTCTATGGCTACACCTTC.